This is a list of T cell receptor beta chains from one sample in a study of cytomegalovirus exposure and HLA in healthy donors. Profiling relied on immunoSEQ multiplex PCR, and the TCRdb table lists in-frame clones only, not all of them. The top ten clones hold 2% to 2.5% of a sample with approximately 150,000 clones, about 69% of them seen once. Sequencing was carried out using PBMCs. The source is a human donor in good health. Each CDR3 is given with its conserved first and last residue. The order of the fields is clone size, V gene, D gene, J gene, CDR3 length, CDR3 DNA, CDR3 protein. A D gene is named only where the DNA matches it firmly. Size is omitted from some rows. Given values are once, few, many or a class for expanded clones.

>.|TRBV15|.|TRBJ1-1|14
TGTGCCACCAGCGTCGGGAGGGTGAACACTGAAGCTTTCTTT
CATSVGRVNTEAFF
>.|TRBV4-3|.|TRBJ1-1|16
TGCGCCAGCAGCCAATCTTTTGGGGGGGTGAACACTGAAGCTTTCTTT
CASSQSFGGVNTEAFF
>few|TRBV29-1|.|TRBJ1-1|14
TGCAGCGTTGCGAAATCCGGGGGGAACACTGAAGCTTTCTTT
CSVAKSGGNTEAFF
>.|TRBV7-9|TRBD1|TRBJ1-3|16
TGTGCCAGCAGCATTCAGGGGGCCTCCTCTGGAAACACCATATATTTT
CASSIQGASSGNTIYF
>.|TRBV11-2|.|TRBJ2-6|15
TGTGCCAGCAGCTTAGAGAGCTCTGGGGCCAACGTCCTGACTTTC
CASSLESSGANVLTF
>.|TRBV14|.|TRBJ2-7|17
TGTGCCAGCAGCCAAAGGACACTGTCGGCTCCATTAAACGAGCAGTACTTC
CASSQRTLSAPLNEQYF
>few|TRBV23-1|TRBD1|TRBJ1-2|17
TGCGCCAGCCCCGCCATGCACAGGGGCGCCCGTAACTATGGCTACACCTTC
CASPAMHRGARNYGYTF
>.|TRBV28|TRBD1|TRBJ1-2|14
TGTGCCAGCAGTACATCGGGACAGGGCTATGGCTACACCTTC
CASSTSGQGYGYTF
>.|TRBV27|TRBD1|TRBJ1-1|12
TGTGCCAGCAGGATACAGGGGACTGAAGCTTTCTTT
CASRIQGTEAFF
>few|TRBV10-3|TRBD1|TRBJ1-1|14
TGTGCCATCCAACCTCGCCAGGGGGCGGTTGAAGCTTTCTTT
CAIQPRQGAVEAFF
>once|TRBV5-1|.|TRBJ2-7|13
TGCGCCAGCAGCTCCCGGGGGTCCTACGAGCAGTACTTC
CASSSRGSYEQYF
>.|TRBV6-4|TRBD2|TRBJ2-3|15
TGTGCCAGCAGTGGACTAGCGGGGGGGCTAGATACGCAGTATTTT
CASSGLAGGLDTQYF
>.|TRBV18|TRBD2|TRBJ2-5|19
TGTGCCAGCTCACCGCCAGGGATACCGGGACTACACTATAAAGAGACCCAGTACTTC
CASSPPGIPGLHYKETQYF
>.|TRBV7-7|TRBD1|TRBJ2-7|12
TGTGCTAGCAGCCACGGACAGGGATGGCAGTACTTC
CASSHGQGWQYF
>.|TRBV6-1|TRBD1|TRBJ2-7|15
TGTGCCAGCAGATACGGACAGGGGGCCGACGGCGAGCAGTACTTC
CASRYGQGADGEQYF
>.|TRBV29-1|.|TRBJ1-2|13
TGCAGCGTTGTCGGGGGGCCGGCCTATGGCTACACCTTC
CSVVGGPAYGYTF
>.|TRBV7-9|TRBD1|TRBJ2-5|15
TGTGCCAGCAGCTTAGCTGACAGGGGGCAAGAGACCCAGTACTTC
CASSLADRGQETQYF
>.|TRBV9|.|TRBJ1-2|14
TGTGCCAGCAGCACACCGACAGTCCCCTATGGCTACACCTTC
CASSTPTVPYGYTF
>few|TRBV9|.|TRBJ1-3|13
TGTGCCAGCGCTAAAGACTCTGGAAACACCATATATTTT
CASAKDSGNTIYF
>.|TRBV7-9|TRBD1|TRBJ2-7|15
TGTGCCAGCAGCACACAACAGGGGGGACCCTACGAGCAGTACTTC
CASSTQQGGPYEQYF
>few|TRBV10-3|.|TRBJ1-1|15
TGTGCCATCAGTGAGTCGTTTCAGGATAACACTGAAGCTTTCTTT
CAISESFQDNTEAFF
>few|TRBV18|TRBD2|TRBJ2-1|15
TGTGCCAGCTCACCTACTAGCGGGGGGTACAATGAGCAGTTCTTC
CASSPTSGGYNEQFF
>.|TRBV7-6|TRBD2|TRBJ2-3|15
TGTGCCAGCAAGTTACTAGCGGGGGGCGCAGATACGCAGTATTTT
CASKLLAGGADTQYF
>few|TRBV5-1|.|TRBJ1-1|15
TGCGCCAGCAGCTTGGACGGGGTGGCGTGGACTGAAGCTTTCTTT
CASSLDGVAWTEAFF